Listed below are T cell receptor beta chains from one sample, sequenced in a study of T cells in Graves' hyperthyroidism and ophthalmopathy. MiXCR, run by TCRdb on the multiplex PCR reads, gives a single entry per CDR3 protein. The sample includes hundreds of thousands of distinct CDR3 sequences, 15% to 17% seen only once; the top ten take approximately 14%. Sequenced material: blood. The receptors shown here come from a woman between 18 and 29 years old with Graves' hyperthyroidism. Each CDR3 is given with its conserved first and last residue. The D gene is left open where the match is weak. The size of a clone is reported for some rows only, either as once, few or many, or as a class for expanded clones.

V gene	D gene	J gene	clone size	CDR3 DNA	CDR3 protein
TRBV20-1	TRBD2	TRBJ2-5	.	TGCAGTGCTAGAGATCGGACTAGCGGGGGTTCCGAGGAGACCCAGTACTTC	CSARDRTSGGSEETQYF
TRBV5-1	TRBD2	TRBJ2-7	few	TGCGCCAGCAGCTTTGGTAGCGGGGAATACGAGCAGTACTTC	CASSFGSGEYEQYF
TRBV14	.	TRBJ1-1	.	TGTGCCAGCAGCGACACTTATCTGCGGGAGAACACTGAAGCTTTCTTT	CASSDTYLRENTEAFF
TRBV2	.	TRBJ2-3	many	TGTGCCAGCAGCCAGCTAGGAGGCGGCCCAGATACGCAGTATTTT	CASSQLGGGPDTQYF
TRBV6-6	TRBD2	TRBJ2-1	few	TGTGCCAGCAGTTACCCCAGCGGGGAGTTCTTC	CASSYPSGEFF
TRBV14	.	TRBJ2-1	.	TGTGCCAGCAGCCGGCCAGGACTCCTCAATGAGCAGTTCTTC	CASSRPGLLNEQFF
TRBV10-2	TRBD2	TRBJ2-7	few	TGCGCCAGCAGTGAATTAGCGGGGGTCTCCTACGAGCAGTACTTC	CASSELAGVSYEQYF
TRBV20-1	TRBD2	TRBJ2-3	many	TGCAGTGCCCTAGCGGAACCCACAGATACGCAGTATTTT	CSALAEPTDTQYF
TRBV18	TRBD1	TRBJ2-7	many	TGTGCCAGCTCGGGCGCTTGGGACAGAGGTTACGAGCAGTACTTC	CASSGAWDRGYEQYF
TRBV28	TRBD1	TRBJ2-7	.	TGTGCCAGCAGTTTGGTTGAGGGGGCCTCCTACGAGCAGTACTTC	CASSLVEGASYEQYF
TRBV4-1	.	TRBJ1-1	few	TGCGCCAGCAGCCAACCCACAGGGATAACCTTCACTGAAGCTTTCTTT	CASSQPTGITFTEAFF
TRBV20-1	.	TRBJ2-1	many	TGCAGTGCTAGGGGTCAAAGAAACAATGAGCAGTTCTTC	CSARGQRNNEQFF
TRBV12-3/TRBV12-4	.	TRBJ2-1	many	TGTGCCAGCAGTTCCCAATTCCGACTAGGTAGCAATGAGCAGTTCTTC	CASSSQFRLGSNEQFF
TRBV2	TRBD1	TRBJ2-2	many	TGTGCCAGCAGTCGGACAGGGAACACCGGGGAGCTGTTTTTT	CASSRTGNTGELFF
TRBV7-2	TRBD2	TRBJ2-1	many	TGTGCCAGCAGCCCTTTAGCGGGGGGGCCTTACAATGAGCAGTTCTTC	CASSPLAGGPYNEQFF
TRBV28	TRBD1	TRBJ1-2	many	TGTGCCAGTAGAACCGGGACAGGGGGCTATGGCTACACCTTC	CASRTGTGGYGYTF
TRBV15	.	TRBJ2-2	.	TGTGCCACCAGCAGAGCTCGGGGGAGCGTCGGGGAGCTGTTTTTT	CATSRARGSVGELFF
TRBV18	TRBD2	TRBJ2-5	.	TGTGCCAGCTCACCAGCAAGCGGGGGACCACTACAAGAGACCCAGTACTTC	CASSPASGGPLQETQYF
TRBV10-3	TRBD1	TRBJ2-7	many	TGTGCCATCAGAAGGGACAGGGACGAGCAGTACTTC	CAIRRDRDEQYF
TRBV28	TRBD2	TRBJ2-1	many	TGTGCCAGCAGTCCCACTGAACGGAGCGGGAGGGTTGAGCAGTTCTTC	CASSPTERSGRVEQFF
TRBV19	TRBD2	TRBJ2-1	few	TGTGCCAGTAGCTCCTTGGGACTAGCGGGAAAAAATGAGCAGTTCTTC	CASSSLGLAGKNEQFF
TRBV11-2	TRBD2	TRBJ2-1	few	TGTGCCAGCAGCTTAGGATCTTGGCTAGCGGCCTACAATGAGCAGTTCTTC	CASSLGSWLAAYNEQFF
TRBV20-1	.	TRBJ1-4	many	TGCAGTGCCCCGCGCGGCATTAATGAAAAACTGTTTTTT	CSAPRGINEKLFF
TRBV19	.	TRBJ2-3	many	TGTGCCAGTAGTATCGGAAGCCCCACAGATACGCAGTATTTT	CASSIGSPTDTQYF
TRBV12-3/TRBV12-4	.	TRBJ2-7	many	TGTGCCAGCAGTCGGGCTATGGCCTACGAGCAGTACTTC	CASSRAMAYEQYF
TRBV7-2	TRBD2	TRBJ2-7	many	TGTGCCAGCAGCTTTTACGGGACTACTTACGAGCAGTACTTC	CASSFYGTTYEQYF
TRBV9	TRBD2	TRBJ2-3	few	TGTGCCAGCAGCGTAGAACTAGCGGGGGGCACAGATACGCAGTATTTT	CASSVELAGGTDTQYF
TRBV6-5	TRBD2	TRBJ2-5	few	TGTGCCAGCAGAAGGCTAGCGGGGTACCAAGAGACCCAGTACTTC	CASRRLAGYQETQYF
TRBV27	.	TRBJ2-7	.	TGTGCCAGCAGTTCCCGAGTGTGGGGCGAGCAGTACTTC	CASSSRVWGEQYF
TRBV12-3/TRBV12-4	.	TRBJ2-7	many	TGTGCCAGCAGCTTTCGAGGGGCCTACGAGCAGTACTTC	CASSFRGAYEQYF
TRBV12-3/TRBV12-4	.	TRBJ1-2	.	TGTGCCAGCAGTTCGAGCGGAGGGGGTGTCTATGGCTACACCTTC	CASSSSGGGVYGYTF
TRBV18	TRBD1	TRBJ2-7	many	TGTGCCAGCTCACCCGACGAGGACAGGGCGAGATACGAGCAGTACTTC	CASSPDEDRARYEQYF
TRBV27	.	TRBJ2-3	.	TGTGCCAGCAACGAGTACGGGGGGCCCGGGGCTACGCAGTATTTT	CASNEYGGPGATQYF
TRBV29-1	.	TRBJ2-7	many	TGCAGCGTTGTGGAGGGTATAGGCGAGCAGTACTTC	CSVVEGIGEQYF
TRBV7-6	TRBD1	TRBJ1-4	.	TGTGCCAGCAGCTCACCTCAAGGACAGGGTTGGGGAAAACTGTTTTTT	CASSSPQGQGWGKLFF
TRBV2	.	TRBJ2-7	few	TGTGCCAGCAATGATTGGGCTTCTGGGGGACGATACGAGCAGTACTTC	CASNDWASGGRYEQYF
TRBV11-2	.	TRBJ2-5	.	TGTGCCAGCAGCTTCTCCTTGGGGGCCTACATCCAAGAGACCCAGTACTTC	CASSFSLGAYIQETQYF
TRBV5-6	TRBD2	TRBJ2-3	few	TGTGCCAGCAGCCCGCCCGGCGGGGGAGCGGCAGATGCGCAGTATTTT	CASSPPGGGAADAQYF
TRBV20-1	TRBD2	TRBJ2-3	.	TGCAGTGCGCGGCGGGAGGGCCTAGGCACAGATACGCAGTATTTT	CSARREGLGTDTQYF
TRBV20-1	.	TRBJ2-7	many	TGCAGTGCTAGGGGCAGAGATTACGAGCAGTACTTC	CSARGRDYEQYF
TRBV12-3/TRBV12-4	.	TRBJ1-1	many	TGTGCCAGCAGCCAAGGGGGGGGCAACACTGAAGCTTTCTTT	CASSQGGGNTEAFF
TRBV28	.	TRBJ1-1	many	TGTGCCAGCAGCCCCGGGGGGCGGTCTGAAGCTTTCTTT	CASSPGGRSEAFF
TRBV9	.	TRBJ1-1	many	TGTGCCAGCAGCGCCTCAGAGAACACTGAAGCTTTCTTT	CASSASENTEAFF
TRBV20-1	TRBD2	TRBJ2-1	.	TGCAGTGCTTCTGGACTAGCGCGTAATGAGCAGTTCTTC	CSASGLARNEQFF
TRBV7-8	.	TRBJ2-5	many	TGTGCCAGCAGCTTAAATTTGGCCCCCCTCGGGGAGACCCAGTACTTC	CASSLNLAPLGETQYF
TRBV24-1	TRBD1	TRBJ1-1	many	TGTGCCACCAGTGCCCTGAAGGGGGCCCGCAACACTGAAGCTTTCTTT	CATSALKGARNTEAFF
TRBV12-3/TRBV12-4	.	TRBJ1-2	many	TGTGCCAGCAGTTTCGGGGGGGCTGGCTACACCTTC	CASSFGGAGYTF